Sequencing of this T cell receptor (beta chain) was carried out in a study of blood T cell repertoires in COVID-19. As for the study in general: The United States, Italy and Spain provided the acute and convalescent COVID-19 samples. The analysed material was cDNA or gDNA that came from T cells, B-cell-depleted T cells, or PBMCs.

As processed by the authors: Amplification of reference gene primers was used by the study to estimate nucleated cell counts. Profiled with immunoSEQ multiplex PCR; TCRdb holds only in-frame clones, not every one. The V and J calls and clone size are taken from that table; D and trimming were inferred from the DNA. The data contain around 250,000 clones, roughly 80% of them singletons. Germline CDR1 reads SGHTA; CDR2 reads FQGNSA. V shed 4 bases, J shed 9 bases, and the junction held 18 bases outside the gene matches. This CDR3 has 17 residues. Sequencing was carried out using peripheral blood. The receptor comes from a woman in her late teens or twenties with acute or convalescent COVID-19. The chain employs TRBV7-2 and TRBJ2-1, with 7 bases matching TRBD2. CDR3 sequence: CASSSRLAGKREGEQFF. Here the CDR3 DNA reads TGTGCCAGCAGCTCTCGACTAGCAGGAAAGAGGGAGGGTGAGCAGTTCTTC. The complete variable domain, with remaining parts taken from reference TRBV7-2 and TRBJ2-1, reads GAGVSQSPSNKVTEKGKDVELRCDPISGHTALYWYRQSLGQGLEFLIYFQGNSAPDKSGLPSDRFSAERTGGSVSTLTIQRTQQEDSAVYLCASSSRLAGKREGEQFFGPGTRLTVL.